The 3 T cell receptor beta chains listed next were all sequenced from one sample in a study of regulatory T cells in long-lasting Graves disease. Construction of TCR beta libraries relied on iRepertoire HTBI primers and on Arm-PCR targeting CDR3 regions. One entry per CDR3 protein results from TCRdb running MiXCR on the multiplex PCR reads. The table records about 430,000 distinct CDR3 sequences, 15% of them present only once. As for time point: newly diagnosed GD, antithyroid drugs for less than 3 months. PBMCs provided the RNA from which the TCR library was made. The data also belong to a second study, concerning T cells in Graves' hyperthyroidism and ophthalmopathy.

The sequences come from peripheral blood mononuclear cells (PBMCs), collected at new diagnosis, from a patient treated with antithyroid drugs. The source of these receptors is a woman aged 40 to 50 with Graves disease.

The V call is TRBV4-1, the J call TRBJ1-2, with 7 bases identical to TRBD1. Trimming cost V 4 bases and J 6 bases; bases outside gene matches: 5. Per germline, CDR1 MGHRA and CDR2 YSYEKL. The CDR3 runs to 13 residues. The CDR3 sequence: CASSRDRENGYTF. The DNA for the CDR3 is TGCGCCAGCAGCCGCGACAGGGAAAATGGCTACACCTTC.

This clonotype was counted ten times or more. V and J are TRBV28 and TRBJ1-1; maybe TRBD1 (5 bases). The CDR3 length is 14 residues. V shed 5 bases and J shed 0 bases, with 10 bases lying between them. CDR1 MDHEN and CDR2 SYDVKM come from the germline V gene. The CDR3 DNA is TGTGCCAGCAGTCCACGGGGCATGAACACTGAAGCTTTCTTT. Translated: CASSPRGMNTEAFF.

The chain couples TRBV7-2 to TRBJ1-1; D may be TRBD1 (5 bases). Germline V lookup: CDR1 SGHTA, CDR2 FQGNSA. V lost 4 bases and J 8 bases, leaving 20 bases between the germline ends. This CDR3 is built from 15 residues. The CDR3 nucleotides are TGTGCCAGCAGCTACCGGGACGGGGGGTCCGGGGAAGCTTTCTTT. This codes for CASSYRDGGSGEAFF.